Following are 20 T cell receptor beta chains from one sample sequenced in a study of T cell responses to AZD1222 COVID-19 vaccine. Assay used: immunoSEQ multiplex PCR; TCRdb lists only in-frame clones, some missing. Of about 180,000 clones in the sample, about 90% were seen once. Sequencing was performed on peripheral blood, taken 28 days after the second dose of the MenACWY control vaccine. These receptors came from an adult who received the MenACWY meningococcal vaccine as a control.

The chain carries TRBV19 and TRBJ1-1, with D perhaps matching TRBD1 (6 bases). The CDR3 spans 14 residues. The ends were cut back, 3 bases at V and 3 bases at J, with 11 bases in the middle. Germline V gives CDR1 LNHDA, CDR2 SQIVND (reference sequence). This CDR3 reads CASSINRDHTEAFF. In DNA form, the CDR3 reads TGTGCCAGTAGTATCAACAGGGATCACACTGAAGCTTTCTTT.

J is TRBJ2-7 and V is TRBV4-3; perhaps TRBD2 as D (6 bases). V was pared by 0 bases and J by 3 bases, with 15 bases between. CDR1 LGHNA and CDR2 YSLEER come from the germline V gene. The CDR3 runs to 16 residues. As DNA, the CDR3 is TGCGCCAGCAGCCAAGAACCCCTCGGGAGAGGCTACGAGCAGTACTTC. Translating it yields CASSQEPLGRGYEQYF.

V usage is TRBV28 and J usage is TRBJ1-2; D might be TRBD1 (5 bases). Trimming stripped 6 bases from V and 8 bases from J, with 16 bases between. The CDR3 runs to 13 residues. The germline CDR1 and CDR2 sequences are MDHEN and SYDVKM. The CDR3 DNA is TGTGCCAGCAGGCAAGCGAATGGGGGGGGCTACACCTTC. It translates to CASRQANGGGYTF.

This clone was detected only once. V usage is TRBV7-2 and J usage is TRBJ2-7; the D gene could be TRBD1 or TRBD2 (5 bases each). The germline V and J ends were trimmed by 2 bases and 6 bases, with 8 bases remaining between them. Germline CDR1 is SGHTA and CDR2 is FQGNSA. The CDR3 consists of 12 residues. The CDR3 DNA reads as TGTGCCAGCAGCTTATATGGGACCGAGCAGTACTTC. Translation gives CASSLYGTEQYF.

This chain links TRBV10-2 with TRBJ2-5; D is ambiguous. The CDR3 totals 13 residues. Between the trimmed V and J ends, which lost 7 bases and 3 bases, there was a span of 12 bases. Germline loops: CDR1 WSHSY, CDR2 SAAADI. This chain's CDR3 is CASMGILEETQYF. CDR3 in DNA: TGCGCCAGCATGGGGATTTTAGAAGAGACCCAGTACTTC.

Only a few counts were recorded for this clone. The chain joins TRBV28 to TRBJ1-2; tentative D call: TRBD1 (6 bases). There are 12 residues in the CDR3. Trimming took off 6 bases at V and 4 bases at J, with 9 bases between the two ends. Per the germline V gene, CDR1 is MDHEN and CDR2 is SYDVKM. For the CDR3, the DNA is TGTGCCAGCAGCAGGGGTGGCTATGGCTACACCTTC. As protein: CASSRGGYGYTF.

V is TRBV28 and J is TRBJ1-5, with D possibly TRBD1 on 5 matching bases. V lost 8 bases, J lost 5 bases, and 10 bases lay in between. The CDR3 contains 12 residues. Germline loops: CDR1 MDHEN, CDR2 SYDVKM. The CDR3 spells CASRVGDQPQHF. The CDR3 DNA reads TGTGCCAGCCGTGTAGGGGATCAGCCCCAGCATTTT.

This CDR3 reads CASSLGQKNTGELFF. The CDR3 coding sequence is TGTGCCAGCAGCTTAGGGCAGAAGAACACCGGGGAGCTGTTTTTT. This rearrangement joins TRBV7-8 to TRBJ2-2; D is uncertain. Germline V gene lookup returns CDR1 SGHVS and CDR2 FQNEAQ. The CDR3 has 15 residues. Trimming removed 1 base from V and 1 base from J, with 7 bases in between.

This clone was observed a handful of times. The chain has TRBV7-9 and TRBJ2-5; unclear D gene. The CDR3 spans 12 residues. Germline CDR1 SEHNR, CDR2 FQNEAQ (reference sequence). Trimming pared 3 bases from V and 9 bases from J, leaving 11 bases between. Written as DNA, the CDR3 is TGTGCCAGCAGCTTCGTACCTTCGGCCCAGTACTTC. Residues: CASSFVPSAQYF.

CDR3: CASSDSGQNSNQPQHF. CDR3 sequence (DNA): TGTGCCAGCAGTGACTCGGGACAGAACAGCAATCAGCCCCAGCATTTT. This sequence joins TRBV28 and TRBJ1-5; 7 bases agree with TRBD1. The CDR3 covers 16 residues. Trimming at V came to 5 bases and at J to 1 base, leaving 8 bases not matched to a gene. The germline CDR1 and CDR2 sequences are MDHEN and SYDVKM.

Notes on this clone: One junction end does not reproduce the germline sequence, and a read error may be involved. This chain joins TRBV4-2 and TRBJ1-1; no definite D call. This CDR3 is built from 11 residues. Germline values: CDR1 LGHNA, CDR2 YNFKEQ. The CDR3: CASSQDGVGNF. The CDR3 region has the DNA TGTGCCAGCAGCCAAGATGGGGTCGGAAATTTT.

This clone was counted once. The CDR3 sequence: CASSQLGALSSYNEQFF. The CDR3, as DNA: TGTGCCAGCAGCCAATTGGGGGCCCTGTCCTCCTACAATGAGCAGTTCTTC. V usage is TRBV14 and J usage is TRBJ2-1; D possibly corresponds to TRBD1 (6 bases). The CDR3 contains 17 residues. The germline CDR1 and CDR2 sequences are SGHDN and FVKESK. The V end lost 2 bases, the J end lost 0 bases, and 14 bases lay between the germline ends.

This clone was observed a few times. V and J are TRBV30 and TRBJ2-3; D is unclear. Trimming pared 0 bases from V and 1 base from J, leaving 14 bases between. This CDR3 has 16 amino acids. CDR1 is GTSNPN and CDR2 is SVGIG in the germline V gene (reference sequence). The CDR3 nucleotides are TGTGCCTGGAGTGTACTACCAGGAGAGGGCACAGATACGCAGTATTTT. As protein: CAWSVLPGEGTDTQYF.

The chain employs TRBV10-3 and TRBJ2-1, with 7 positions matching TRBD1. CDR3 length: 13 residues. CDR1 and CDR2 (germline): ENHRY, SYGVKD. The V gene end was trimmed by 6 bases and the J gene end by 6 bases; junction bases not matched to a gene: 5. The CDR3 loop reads CAIRPQGSNEQFF. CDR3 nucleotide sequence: TGTGCCATCAGACCACAGGGGAGCAATGAGCAGTTCTTC.

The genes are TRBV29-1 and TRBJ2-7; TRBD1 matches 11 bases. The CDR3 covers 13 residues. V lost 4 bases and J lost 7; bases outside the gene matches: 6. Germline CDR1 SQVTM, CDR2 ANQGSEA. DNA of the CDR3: TGCAGCGTTGTGGTGGGACAGGGGGGAGAGCAGTACTTC. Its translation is CSVVVGQGGEQYF.

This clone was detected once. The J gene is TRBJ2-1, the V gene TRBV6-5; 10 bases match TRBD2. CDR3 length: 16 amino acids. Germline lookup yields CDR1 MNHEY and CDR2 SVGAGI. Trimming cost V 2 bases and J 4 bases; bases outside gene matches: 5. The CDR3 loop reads CASSYGLAALYNEQFF. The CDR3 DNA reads TGTGCCAGCAGTTACGGACTAGCGGCATTATACAATGAGCAGTTCTTC.

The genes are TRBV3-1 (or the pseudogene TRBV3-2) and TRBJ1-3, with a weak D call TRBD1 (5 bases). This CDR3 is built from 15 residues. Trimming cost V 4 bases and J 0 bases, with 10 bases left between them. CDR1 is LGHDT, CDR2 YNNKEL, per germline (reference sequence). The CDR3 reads CASSPRQSSGNTIYF. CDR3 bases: TGTGCCAGCAGCCCCCGACAGAGCTCTGGAAACACCATATATTTT.

The CDR3 sequence: CASRHRGRRYEQYF. Written as DNA, the CDR3 is TGTGCCAGCAGACACAGGGGGCGCCGGTACGAGCAGTACTTC. The rearrangement uses TRBV28 and TRBJ2-7; 9 positions agree with TRBD1. This CDR3 is built from 14 residues. V was pared by 6 bases and J by 4 bases, with 7 bases of the junction left unmatched. CDR1 MDHEN and CDR2 SYDVKM come from the germline V gene.

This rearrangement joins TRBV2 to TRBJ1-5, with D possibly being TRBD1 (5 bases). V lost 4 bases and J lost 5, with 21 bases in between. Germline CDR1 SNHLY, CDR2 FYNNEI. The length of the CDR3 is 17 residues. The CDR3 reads CASSAHTGWGTDQPQHF. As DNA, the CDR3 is TGTGCCAGCAGTGCCCACACGGGCTGGGGGACCGATCAGCCCCAGCATTTT.

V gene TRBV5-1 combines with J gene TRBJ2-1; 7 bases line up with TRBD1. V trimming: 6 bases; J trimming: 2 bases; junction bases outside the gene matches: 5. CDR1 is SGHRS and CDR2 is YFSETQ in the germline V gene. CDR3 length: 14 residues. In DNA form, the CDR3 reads TGCGCCAGCACCCGGGACAGTCCCTACAATGAGCAGTTCTTC. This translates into CASTRDSPYNEQFF.